These 8 T cell receptor beta chains came from one sample sequenced in a study of blood T cell repertoires in COVID-19. Profiling relied on immunoSEQ multiplex PCR, and the TCRdb table lists in-frame clones only, not all of them. The sample includes more than 110,000 clones, approximately 84% seen only once; the top ten take 5% to 7%. Sequenced sample: PBMCs or T cells enriched from blood (not recorded which). Receptors were obtained from a man aged 35 to 55 with acute COVID-19.

This clone was counted once. The chain recombines TRBV2 with TRBJ1-6; possible D gene TRBD1, 6 bases. V was clipped by 7 bases and J by 0 bases, with 19 bases between them. Germline V CDR1 and CDR2: SNHLY, FYNNEI. This CDR3 spans 18 amino acids. Here the CDR3 reads CASTLEGGGSSYNSPLHF. The DNA of the CDR3 is TGTGCCAGCACCCTCGAGGGAGGGGGGAGCTCCTATAATTCACCCCTCCACTTT.

The V call is TRBV7-2, the J call TRBJ2-2, with 12 bases identical to TRBD2. CDR1 is SGHTA, CDR2 FQGNSA, per germline. The CDR3 is made up of 17 amino acids. Unmatched junction bases numbered 7, after V lost 2 bases and J lost 6 bases. Here the CDR3 DNA reads TGTGCCAGCAGCTTATCTTCTAGCGGGAGGGGATCCGGGGAGCTGTTTTTT. This gives the protein CASSLSSSGRGSGELFF.

The CDR3 sequence: CASSHGLAGTYEQYF. In DNA form, the CDR3 reads TGCGCCAGCAGCCATGGACTAGCGGGCACCTACGAGCAGTACTTC. The V call is TRBV4-3, the J call TRBJ2-7; 11 nucleotides agree with TRBD2. The germline V gene encodes CDR1 LGHNA and CDR2 YSLEER. Trimming removed 3 bases from V and 2 bases from J; junction bases left unmatched: 3. The CDR3 is 15 residues long.

The chain links TRBV29-1 to TRBJ1-1; weak D call: TRBD1 (6 bases). The germline CDR1 and CDR2 sequences are SQVTM and ANQGSEA. This CDR3 is built from 13 residues. Trimming pared 8 bases from V and 4 bases from J, leaving 17 bases between. As DNA, the CDR3 is TGCAGCCTAAGTCGGGGGGGCGGCACTGAAGCTTTCTTT. Protein: CSLSRGGGTEAFF.

The chain joins TRBV28 to TRBJ1-5; maybe TRBD1 (6 bases). Germline V gives CDR1 MDHEN, CDR2 SYDVKM. The CDR3 consists of 18 residues. Trimming shortened V by 6 bases and J by 0 bases, and 21 bases separated the two germline ends. The CDR3: CASSGQPELTYSNQPQHF. DNA for the CDR3: TGTGCCAGCAGCGGACAGCCCGAACTAACATATAGCAATCAGCCCCAGCATTTT.

This chain links TRBV7-9 with TRBJ2-7; a weak D match, TRBD2 (6 bases). The CDR3 has 14 amino acids. Trimming shortened V by 3 bases and J by 4 bases, and 13 bases separated the two germline ends. Germline assignment: CDR1 SEHNR and CDR2 FQNEAQ (reference sequence). The CDR3 here is CASSFGQGLYEQYF. DNA for the CDR3: TGTGCCAGCAGCTTTGGCCAGGGACTTTACGAGCAGTACTTC.

This rearrangement joins TRBV5-1 to TRBJ1-1, with D maybe TRBD1 (6 bases). The CDR3 runs to 15 residues. Germline V gene data show CDR1 as SGHRS and CDR2 as YFSETQ. Trimming stripped 0 bases from V and 4 bases from J, with 13 bases between. The CDR3 DNA follows: TGCGCCAGCAGCTTGGCTTTGGGGGCAGGCACTGAAGCTTTCTTT. Translated: CASSLALGAGTEAFF.

This sequence joins TRBV30 and TRBJ2-7, with D possibly TRBD2 on 5 matching bases. The germline V gene has CDR1 GTSNPN and CDR2 SVGIG (reference sequence). V was shortened by 3 bases and J by 0 bases, with 12 bases between the two germline ends. This CDR3 is 14 amino acids long. The CDR3 sequence: CAWSAYGISYEQYF. Here the CDR3 DNA reads TGTGCCTGGAGCGCCTACGGGATCTCCTACGAGCAGTACTTC.